Listed below are T cell receptor beta chains from one sample, sequenced in a study of CD4 T cells in relation to SARS-CoV-2 and coronaviruses. These TCRs are of unknown antigen specificity. Libraries were prepared by immunoSEQ multiplex PCR; TCRdb keeps only in-frame clonotypes and omits some of them. Of some 21,000 clones listed, roughly 80% are singletons. The sample taken for sequencing was CD4+ T cells from PBMCs, cultured in vitro. The source is a human donor in good health. The CDR3 runs from the conserved cysteine through the conserved F or W. Fields, in order: clone size, J gene, D gene, V gene, CDR3 DNA, CDR3 protein. D genes are given only for firm matches. Clone size is shown for a subset of rows, as once, few, many or a class of expanded clone.

NA	TRBJ2-1	NA	TRBV19	TGTGCCAGTAGAACCCAGCCAGGGAATGAGCAGTTCTTC	CASRTQPGNEQFF
NA	TRBJ2-7	TRBD1	TRBV18	TGTGCCAGCTCGTCGGGGACAGGGGACGAGCAGTACTTC	CASSSGTGDEQYF
NA	TRBJ2-1	NA	TRBV29-1	TGCAGCGTTGAAGAACACGGGATAAGGGACAATGAGCAGTTCTTC	CSVEEHGIRDNEQFF
NA	TRBJ1-5	NA	TRBV18	TGTGCCAGCTCACCACAGGGAACGGATCAGCCCCAGCATTTT	CASSPQGTDQPQHF
NA	TRBJ1-2	NA	TRBV19	TGTGCCAGTAGTATTCGGGGGATCCATGGCTACACCTTC	CASSIRGIHGYTF
NA	TRBJ2-5	NA	TRBV29-1	TGCAGCGTACAGGCTATCCAAGAGACCCAGTACTTC	CSVQAIQETQYF
once	TRBJ2-1	TRBD2	TRBV27	TGTGCCAGCAGCCTACCCGGACTAGCGGGTTTTAATGAGCAGTTCTTC	CASSLPGLAGFNEQFF
NA	TRBJ1-6	TRBD1	TRBV6-5	TGTGCCAGCATCCGGGACAGGGCTGATTCACCCCTCCACTTT	CASIRDRADSPLHF
few	TRBJ2-1	TRBD2	TRBV7-9	TGTGCCAGCAGCACCCCTTGGGGGGGGTACCTATACAATGAGCAGTTCTTC	CASSTPWGGYLYNEQFF
NA	TRBJ2-3	NA	TRBV5-1	TGCGCCAGCAGCTTGGGTGGGGGCGGAAGCACAGATACGCAGTATTTT	CASSLGGGGSTDTQYF
NA	TRBJ1-3	NA	TRBV7-8	TGTGCCAGCAGCTGGCTCCGGGACCCTATCTCTGGAAACACCATATATTTT	CASSWLRDPISGNTIYF
few	TRBJ1-2	TRBD1	TRBV4-3	TGCGCCAGCAGCCAAGATCACAGGGGGCTCGACTATGGCTACACCTTC	CASSQDHRGLDYGYTF
NA	TRBJ2-5	TRBD2	TRBV25-1	TGTGCCAGCAGTGAATTTAGCGGGGGGTCCGAGACCCAGTACTTC	CASSEFSGGSETQYF
once	TRBJ2-5	NA	TRBV6-4	TGTGCCAGCAGTGCACGGAGGACAGAGCAAGAGACCCAGTACTTC	CASSARRTEQETQYF
NA	TRBJ1-1	TRBD1	TRBV10-3	TGTGCCATTGCTCCGGACAGGGCAAACACTGAAGCTTTCTTT	CAIAPDRANTEAFF
NA	TRBJ2-5	NA	TRBV19	TGTGCCAGTAGTTGGGGCACTCGGTACCAAGAGACCCAGTACTTC	CASSWGTRYQETQYF
NA	TRBJ2-1	TRBD1	TRBV19	TGTGCCAGTAGTCAACAGGGGGGTGTTTACAATGAGCAGTTCTTC	CASSQQGGVYNEQFF
NA	TRBJ2-3	NA	TRBV6-5	TGTGCCAGCCAAGGCCTCAGCACAGATACGCAGTATTTT	CASQGLSTDTQYF
NA	TRBJ2-6	TRBD1	TRBV13	TGTGCCAGCAGCTTAGGGACAGGGGACTCTGGGGCCAACGTCCTGACTTTC	CASSLGTGDSGANVLTF
NA	TRBJ2-5	TRBD1	TRBV6-6	TGTGCCAGCAGTTACCGGGACAGGCAAGAGACCCAGTACTTC	CASSYRDRQETQYF
NA	TRBJ2-1	TRBD2	TRBV7-2	TGTGCCAGCAGCTTAGTCCTAGCGGGTCACAATGAGCAGTTCTTC	CASSLVLAGHNEQFF
few	TRBJ2-1	NA	TRBV9	TGTGCCAGCAGCGTAGGCCCGGTGGTGGGACATAAGTACAATGAGCAGTTCTTC	CASSVGPVVGHKYNEQFF
NA	TRBJ2-7	NA	TRBV5-1	TGCGCCAGCAGCTTGCCGGGGGCCCCCTACGAGCAGTACTTC	CASSLPGAPYEQYF
NA	TRBJ1-1	NA	TRBV7-2	TGTGCCAGCAGCTTGGGAGCGCGCACTGAAGCTTTCTTT	CASSLGARTEAFF
NA	TRBJ2-7	TRBD1	TRBV5-4	TGTGCCAGCAGCCAGGGACAGGGAGACGACGAGCAGTACTTC	CASSQGQGDDEQYF
NA	TRBJ2-1	NA	TRBV9	TGTGCCAGCAGCGCGGGCCAATATGAGCAGTTCTTC	CASSAGQYEQFF
NA	TRBJ2-5	TRBD2	TRBV19	TGTGCCAGTAGTATGAGGCAGGGAGGGGAGACCCAGTACTTC	CASSMRQGGETQYF
NA	TRBJ2-2	TRBD1	TRBV11-2	TGTGCCAGCAGCTCGGGGACAGGGGACACCGGGGAGCTGTTTTTT	CASSSGTGDTGELFF
few	TRBJ1-5	NA	TRBV2	TGTGCCAGCAGTGAAGAAGGGGGAGTGGGCAATCAGCCCCAGCATTTT	CASSEEGGVGNQPQHF
NA	TRBJ2-7	NA	TRBV29-1	TGCAGCGTTGTACAGGAAAATTACGAGCAGTACTTC	CSVVQENYEQYF
NA	TRBJ1-5	NA	TRBV2	TGTGCCAGCAGTAGGGGCAGGGACCATCAGCCCCAGCATTTT	CASSRGRDHQPQHF
NA	TRBJ2-4	TRBD2	TRBV2	TGTGCCAGCAGTGGGGACACACGACTAGCGGGGGGGTCTCAGTACTTC	CASSGDTRLAGGSQYF
NA	TRBJ2-1	TRBD2	TRBV11-2	TGTGCCAGCAGCCGACGGACTAGCGGGGGGGGCCTCTACAATGAGCAGTTCTTC	CASSRRTSGGGLYNEQFF
NA	TRBJ2-7	TRBD2	TRBV6-2/TRBV6-3	TGTGCCAGCAGTCCGGGACTAGCGGGCGCGTACGAGCAGTACTTC	CASSPGLAGAYEQYF
NA	TRBJ2-5	NA	TRBV19	TGTGCCAGTAGTGCAGGGGTAAGAGAGACCCAGTACTTC	CASSAGVRETQYF
NA	TRBJ2-5	NA	TRBV24-1	TGTGCCACCAGTGTGGGGGCTGGGGAGACCCAGTACTTC	CATSVGAGETQYF
few	TRBJ1-6	NA	TRBV7-2	TGTGCCAGCATCCAGACGGAGAATTCACCCCTCCACTTT	CASIQTENSPLHF
NA	TRBJ2-1	NA	TRBV9	TGTGCCAGCAGCGTAGGGGCCAGCTCCTACAATGAGCAGTTCTTC	CASSVGASSYNEQFF
NA	TRBJ2-2	TRBD2	TRBV5-4	TGTGCCAGCAGAGAGAGACTAGCGGGCACCGGGGAGCTGTTTTTT	CASRERLAGTGELFF
once	TRBJ2-7	TRBD1	TRBV19	TGTGCCAGTAGTACCGGGACAGGGGGGCCCTACGAGCAGTACTTC	CASSTGTGGPYEQYF
NA	TRBJ2-2	TRBD1	TRBV5-1	TGCGCCAGCACAGGACAGGGCCCGAACACCGGGGAGCTGTTTTTT	CASTGQGPNTGELFF
once	TRBJ2-2	TRBD2	TRBV11-3	TGTGCCAGCAGCCCCGCCCGGCTTAGCGGGAGGGCCGACACCGGGGAGCTGTTTTTT	CASSPARLSGRADTGELFF
NA	TRBJ2-7	NA	TRBV9	TGTGCCAGCAGCGCCGAAACAGGGAGCGCCTACGAGCAGTACTTC	CASSAETGSAYEQYF
NA	TRBJ2-2	NA	TRBV7-7	TGTGCTAGCAGCTCCCACACGAACACCGGGGAGCTGTTTTTT	CASSSHTNTGELFF
NA	TRBJ2-3	NA	TRBV7-2	TGTGCCAGCAGCTTAGATAGGTATACGCAGTATTTT	CASSLDRYTQYF
NA	TRBJ2-7	NA	TRBV11-3	TGTGCCAGCAGCGGGGGGGCAGGCCCTTCCTACGAGCAGTACTTC	CASSGGAGPSYEQYF
NA	TRBJ2-2	NA	TRBV2	TGTGCCAGCAGTGAGTTAGCGGTAAACACCGGGGAGCTGTTTTTT	CASSELAVNTGELFF
NA	TRBJ2-7	TRBD2	TRBV9	TGTGCCAGCAGCGGTAGCGGGTCCTCCTACGAGCAGTACTTC	CASSGSGSSYEQYF
NA	TRBJ1-1	NA	TRBV7-2	TGTGCCAGCACCGTTATTAGTTCTACTGAAGCTTTCTTT	CASTVISSTEAFF
few	TRBJ2-1	NA	TRBV6-2/TRBV6-3	TGTGCCAGCAGCCCTGGAGGCGGTTTCTACAATGAGCAGTTCTTC	CASSPGGGFYNEQFF
NA	TRBJ1-5	NA	TRBV4-3	TGCGCCAGCAGCCAAGATCGGGCAGGGCGGGTTCAGCCCCAGCATTTT	CASSQDRAGRVQPQHF
NA	TRBJ2-7	NA	TRBV19	TGTGCCAGTAGTATAATGCCGGAGCGTTTCGTCTCCTACGAGCAGTACTTC	CASSIMPERFVSYEQYF
NA	TRBJ2-1	TRBD2	TRBV24-1	TGTGCCACCAGTGATGTAGCGGGGGCCATCAATGAGCAGTTCTTC	CATSDVAGAINEQFF
NA	TRBJ2-3	TRBD1	TRBV19	TGTGCCAGTAGTATGGGACAGGGTCCAGATACGCAGTATTTT	CASSMGQGPDTQYF
NA	TRBJ2-3	NA	TRBV2	TGTGCCAGCACCGTCCGCGTCGGTCTAGATACGCAGTATTTT	CASTVRVGLDTQYF
NA	TRBJ1-3	NA	TRBV6-5	TGTGCCAGCAGTTACTCAGGTTCTGGAAACACCATATATTTT	CASSYSGSGNTIYF
few	TRBJ1-1	NA	TRBV12-3/TRBV12-4	TGTGCCAGCAGTACTAGACAGAACACTGAAGCTTTCTTT	CASSTRQNTEAFF
NA	TRBJ2-1	TRBD2	TRBV4-3	TGCGCCAGCAGCCAACAGGGAGGGGTTTACAATGAGCAGTTCTTC	CASSQQGGVYNEQFF